The sequence of this T cell receptor beta chain was determined in a study of T cell responses to AZD1222 COVID-19 vaccine. Study-level results: Donor demographics were predominantly white British with a female majority; clonal diversity may be underestimated.

The method was immunoSEQ multiplex PCR; TCRdb's version includes in-frame clones alone and lacks a portion of them. The sample comprises roughly 150,000 clones, about 91% of which are singletons, and 9% to 9.5% rests with the top ten. With regard to this clone: The antigen is undetermined.

There are 16 residues in the CDR3. The V end was cut by 4 bases, the J end by 0 bases, with 14 bases between. CDR1 is LGHDT, CDR2 YNNKEL, per germline (reference sequence). Second-dose recipients at about 4 or about 12 weeks were treated as one pooled group. The sequence was collected from an adult who received the AZD1222 COVID-19 vaccine. The rearrangement uses TRBV3-1 (or the pseudogene TRBV3-2) and TRBJ2-3; tentatively, D is TRBD1 or TRBD2 (6 bases each). The specimen was peripheral blood, collected 28 days after the second AZD1222 dose. This CDR3 reads CASSPRRGGSTDTQYF. In DNA, the CDR3 is TGTGCCAGCAGCCCCCGAAGAGGGGGGAGCACAGATACGCAGTATTTT.